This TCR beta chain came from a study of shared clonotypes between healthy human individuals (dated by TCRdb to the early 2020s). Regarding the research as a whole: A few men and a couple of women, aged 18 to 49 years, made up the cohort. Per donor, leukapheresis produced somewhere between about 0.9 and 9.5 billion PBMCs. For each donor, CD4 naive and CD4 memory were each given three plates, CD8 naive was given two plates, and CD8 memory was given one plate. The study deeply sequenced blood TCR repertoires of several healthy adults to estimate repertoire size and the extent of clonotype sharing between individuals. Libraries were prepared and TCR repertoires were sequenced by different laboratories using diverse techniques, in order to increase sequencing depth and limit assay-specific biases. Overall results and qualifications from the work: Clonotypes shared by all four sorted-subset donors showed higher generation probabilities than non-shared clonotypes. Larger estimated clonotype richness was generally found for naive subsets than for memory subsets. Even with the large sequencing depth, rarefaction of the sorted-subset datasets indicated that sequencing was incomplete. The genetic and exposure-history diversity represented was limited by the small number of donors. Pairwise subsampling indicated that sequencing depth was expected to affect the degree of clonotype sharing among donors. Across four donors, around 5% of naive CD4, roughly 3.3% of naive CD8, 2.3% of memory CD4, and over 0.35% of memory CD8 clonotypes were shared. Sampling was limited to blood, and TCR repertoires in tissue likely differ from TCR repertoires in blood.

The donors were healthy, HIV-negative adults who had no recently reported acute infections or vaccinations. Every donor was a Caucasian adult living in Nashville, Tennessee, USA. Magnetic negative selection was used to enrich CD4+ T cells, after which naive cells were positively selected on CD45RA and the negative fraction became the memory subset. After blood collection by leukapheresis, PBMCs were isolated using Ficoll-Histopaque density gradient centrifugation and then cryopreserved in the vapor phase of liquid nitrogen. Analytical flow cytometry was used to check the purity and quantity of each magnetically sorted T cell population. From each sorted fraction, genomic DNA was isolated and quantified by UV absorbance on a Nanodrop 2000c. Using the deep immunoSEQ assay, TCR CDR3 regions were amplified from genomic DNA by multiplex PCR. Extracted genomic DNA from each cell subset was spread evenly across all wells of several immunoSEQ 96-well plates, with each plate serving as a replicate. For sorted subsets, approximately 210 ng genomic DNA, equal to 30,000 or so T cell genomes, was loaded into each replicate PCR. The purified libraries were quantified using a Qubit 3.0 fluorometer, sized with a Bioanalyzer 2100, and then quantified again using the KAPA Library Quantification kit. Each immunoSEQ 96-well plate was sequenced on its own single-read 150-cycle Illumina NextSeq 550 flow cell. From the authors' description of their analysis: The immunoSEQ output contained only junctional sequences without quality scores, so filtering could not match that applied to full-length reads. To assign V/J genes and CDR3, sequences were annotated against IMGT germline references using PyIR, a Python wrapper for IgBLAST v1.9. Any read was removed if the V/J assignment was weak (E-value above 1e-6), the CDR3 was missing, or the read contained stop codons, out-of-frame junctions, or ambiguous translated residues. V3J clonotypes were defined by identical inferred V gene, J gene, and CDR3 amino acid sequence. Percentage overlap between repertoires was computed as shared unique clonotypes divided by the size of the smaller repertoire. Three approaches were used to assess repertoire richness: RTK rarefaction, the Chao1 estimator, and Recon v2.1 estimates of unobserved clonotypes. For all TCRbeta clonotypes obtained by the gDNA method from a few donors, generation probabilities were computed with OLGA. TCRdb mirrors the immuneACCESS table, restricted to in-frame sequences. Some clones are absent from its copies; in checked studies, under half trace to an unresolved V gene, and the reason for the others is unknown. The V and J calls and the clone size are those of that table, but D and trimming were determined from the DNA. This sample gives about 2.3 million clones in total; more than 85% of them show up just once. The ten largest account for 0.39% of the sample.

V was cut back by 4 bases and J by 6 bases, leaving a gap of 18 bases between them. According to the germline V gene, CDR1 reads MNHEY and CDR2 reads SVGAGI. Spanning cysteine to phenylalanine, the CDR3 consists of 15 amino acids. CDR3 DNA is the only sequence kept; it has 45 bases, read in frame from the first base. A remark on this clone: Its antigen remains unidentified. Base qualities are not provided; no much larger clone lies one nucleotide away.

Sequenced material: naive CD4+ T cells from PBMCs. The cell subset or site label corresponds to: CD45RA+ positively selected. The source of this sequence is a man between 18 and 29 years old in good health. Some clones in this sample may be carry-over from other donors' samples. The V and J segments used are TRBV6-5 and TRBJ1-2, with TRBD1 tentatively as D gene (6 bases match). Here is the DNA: TGTGCCAGCAGTTGGGGGACATTCTCGGGACATGGCTACACCTTC. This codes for CASSWGTFSGHGYTF.